This TCR beta chain was sequenced during a study of blood T cell repertoires in COVID-19. Study-level information: The study drew acute and convalescent COVID-19 samples from the United States, Italy and Spain. In each case, the material was cDNA or gDNA derived from T cells, B-cell-depleted T cells, or PBMCs.

The CDR3 spans 12 residues. CDR1 is MDHEN and CDR2 is SYDVKM in the germline V gene. The J segment lost 1 base and the V segment lost 10 bases, leaving 3 bases of the junction unmatched. The authors' processing: Using reference gene primer amplification, nucleated cell counts were estimated. Profiled with immunoSEQ multiplex PCR; TCRdb holds only in-frame clones, not every one. V and J calls and clone size are given by that table; D and trimming were obtained from the DNA. The table records about 40,000 clones, about 91% of them present only once. This chain links TRBV28 with TRBJ1-1; the match to TRBD1 covers 7 bases. This receptor was taken from a woman between 25 and 40 years old in a cohort sampled during active COVID-19. Material: peripheral blood. The CDR3 bases are TGTGCCACCGAGGGGGCGAACACTGAAGCTTTCTTT. Encoded protein: CATEGANTEAFF. The full variable domain, its missing parts supplied by reference TRBV28 and TRBJ1-1, is DVKVTQSSRYLVKRTGEKVFLECVQDMDHENMFWYRQDPGLGLRLIYFSYDVKMKEKGDIPEGYSVSREKKERFSLILESASTNQTSMYLCATEGANTEAFFGQGTRLTVV.